This TCR beta chain comes out of a study of blood T cell repertoires in COVID-19. Only in-frame clones appear in the TCRdb table, and some are missing; sequencing was by immunoSEQ multiplex PCR. The table records some 200,000 clones, 87% of them present only once. Sequencing input: peripheral blood. This clonotype was sampled from a woman under 30 who had recovered from COVID-19.

CDR3 nucleotide sequence: TGTGCCAGCAGTTTCGGTCCCGCTAGCACAGATACGCAGTATTTT. Encoded protein: CASSFGPASTDTQYF. The genes are TRBV5-4 and TRBJ2-3, with D unresolved. V dropped 5 bases and J dropped 0 bases, with 13 bases sitting between them. In germline, CDR1 is SGHNT, CDR2 YYREEE (reference sequence). CDR3 length equals 15 residues.